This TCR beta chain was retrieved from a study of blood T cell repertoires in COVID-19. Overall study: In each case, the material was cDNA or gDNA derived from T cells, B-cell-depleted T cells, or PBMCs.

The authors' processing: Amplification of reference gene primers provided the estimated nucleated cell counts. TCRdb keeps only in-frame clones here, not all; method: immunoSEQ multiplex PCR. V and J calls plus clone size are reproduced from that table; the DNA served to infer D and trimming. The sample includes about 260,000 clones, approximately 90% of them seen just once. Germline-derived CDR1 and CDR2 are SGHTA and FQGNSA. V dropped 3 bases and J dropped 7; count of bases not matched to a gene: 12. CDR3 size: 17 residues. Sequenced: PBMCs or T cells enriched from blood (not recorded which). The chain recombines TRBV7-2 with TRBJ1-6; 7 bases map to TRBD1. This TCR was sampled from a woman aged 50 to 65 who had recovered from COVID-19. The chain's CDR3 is CASSFSQGRDRNSPLHF. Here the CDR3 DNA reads TGTGCCAGCAGCTTCTCCCAGGGCCGGGACAGAAATTCACCCCTCCACTTT.